This T cell receptor beta chain stems from a study of shared clonotypes between healthy human individuals. Broader study findings: Since donors were few, the genetic and exposure-history diversity represented was limited.

The length of the CDR3 is 14 residues. From germline, CDR1 is WSHSY and CDR2 SAAADI. V trimming: 5 bases; J trimming: 9 bases; junction bases outside the gene matches: 9. Assay: immunoSEQ multiplex PCR; the TCRdb copy retains only in-frame clones and omits some. The sample contains about 2.2 million clones, approximately 92% of which appear only once. Terminally differentiated effector memory CD45RA+ cells were left out of the naive CD8 fraction, which was CD45RO-negative and positively selected for CCR7. Details on this clone: What it recognizes is unknown.

This chain connects TRBV10-2 to TRBJ2-1, with 8 bases aligning to TRBD2. This receptor was taken from a man aged 18-30 years in good health. Some clones in this sample may be carry-over from other donors' samples. Material: naive CD8+ T cells from PBMCs. The chain's CDR3 is CASSPYGLAGEQFF. The CDR3 bases are TGCGCCAGCAGTCCTTATGGACTAGCCGGTGAGCAGTTCTTC.